This is a list of T cell receptor beta chains from one sample in a study of T cells in localized non-small cell lung cancer. This table comes from immunoSEQ multiplex PCR, and its TCRdb copy is limited to in-frame clones, with some not included. The sample has about 29,000 clones, roughly 87% seen once. The specimen comprised peripheral blood, sampled before any cancer treatment. The receptors originated from a woman aged 35-75 years with stage I lung adenocarcinoma. CDR3s include the opening cysteine and the closing phenylalanine or tryptophan. D genes are given only for firm matches. Clone size is shown for a subset of rows, as once, few, many or a class of expanded clone.

V gene: TRBV19
D gene: -
J gene: TRBJ2-3
clone size: -
CDR3 protein: CASSWGTDTQYF
CDR3 DNA: TGTGCCAGTAGTTGGGGCACAGATACGCAGTATTTT

V gene: TRBV4-1
D gene: -
J gene: TRBJ1-4
clone size: -
CDR3 protein: CASSQASNSPEKLFF
CDR3 DNA: TGCGCCAGCAGCCAAGCTTCCAACTCTCCGGAAAAACTGTTTTTT

V gene: TRBV18
D gene: -
J gene: TRBJ1-2
clone size: -
CDR3 protein: CASSLREGDGYTF
CDR3 DNA: TGTGCCAGCTCGCTCAGGGAGGGAGATGGCTACACCTTC

V gene: TRBV5-1
D gene: TRBD1
J gene: TRBJ1-1
clone size: -
CDR3 protein: CASSTGQGPEAFF
CDR3 DNA: TGCGCCAGCAGCACGGGACAGGGACCCGAAGCTTTCTTT

V gene: TRBV7-9
D gene: -
J gene: TRBJ1-1
clone size: -
CDR3 protein: CASSSDLGFWNTEAFF
CDR3 DNA: TGTGCCAGCAGCTCCGACCTAGGGTTCTGGAACACTGAAGCTTTCTTT

V gene: TRBV29-1
D gene: TRBD1
J gene: TRBJ2-1
clone size: -
CDR3 protein: CSAPRQGLNEQFF
CDR3 DNA: TGCAGCGCGCCCCGACAGGGCTTGAATGAGCAGTTCTTC

V gene: TRBV7-9
D gene: TRBD2
J gene: TRBJ2-3
clone size: -
CDR3 protein: CASSEGLAYTDTQYF
CDR3 DNA: TGTGCCAGCAGCGAAGGACTAGCGTACACAGATACGCAGTATTTT

V gene: TRBV11-2
D gene: -
J gene: TRBJ2-7
clone size: few
CDR3 protein: CASSLDGAFYYEQYF
CDR3 DNA: TGTGCCAGCAGCTTAGACGGGGCCTTCTACTACGAGCAGTACTTC

V gene: TRBV7-2
D gene: -
J gene: TRBJ2-1
clone size: -
CDR3 protein: CASSLAGAENEQFF
CDR3 DNA: TGTGCCAGCAGCTTAGCGGGAGCGGAGAATGAGCAGTTCTTC

V gene: TRBV18
D gene: -
J gene: TRBJ1-1
clone size: -
CDR3 protein: CASSPGMMNTEAFF
CDR3 DNA: TGTGCCAGCTCACCAGGGATGATGAACACTGAAGCTTTCTTT

V gene: TRBV5-5
D gene: -
J gene: TRBJ1-4
clone size: -
CDR3 protein: CASSLVIGQSATNEKLFF
CDR3 DNA: TGTGCCAGCAGCTTGGTTATTGGACAGAGTGCAACTAATGAAAAACTGTTTTTT

V gene: TRBV19
D gene: TRBD2
J gene: TRBJ2-1
clone size: -
CDR3 protein: CASSTLLAGGYNEQFF
CDR3 DNA: TGTGCCAGTAGTACCTTACTGGCGGGGGGGTACAATGAGCAGTTCTTC

V gene: TRBV4-3
D gene: -
J gene: TRBJ1-5
clone size: few
CDR3 protein: CASSEDFGQSNQPQHF
CDR3 DNA: TGCGCCAGCAGCGAAGATTTCGGACAGTCAAATCAGCCCCAGCATTTT

V gene: TRBV5-4
D gene: -
J gene: TRBJ2-7
clone size: -
CDR3 protein: CASRPGLRGGSYEQYF
CDR3 DNA: TGTGCCAGCAGACCAGGGTTGAGGGGGGGTTCCTACGAGCAGTACTTC

V gene: TRBV4-1
D gene: -
J gene: TRBJ1-5
clone size: -
CDR3 protein: CASSLADRNQPQHF
CDR3 DNA: TGCGCCAGCAGCCTGGCTGACAGGAATCAGCCCCAGCATTTT

V gene: TRBV21-1
D gene: -
J gene: TRBJ2-3
clone size: -
CDR3 protein: CASSKVAESTDTQYF
CDR3 DNA: TGTGCCAGCAGCAAAGTTGCAGAGAGCACAGATACGCAGTATTTT

V gene: TRBV15
D gene: -
J gene: TRBJ2-7
clone size: -
CDR3 protein: CATSNGQPYDEQYF
CDR3 DNA: TGTGCCACCAGCAATGGACAACCTTACGACGAGCAGTACTTC

V gene: TRBV18
D gene: -
J gene: TRBJ1-5
clone size: -
CDR3 protein: CASSGPGGSNQPQHF
CDR3 DNA: TGTGCCAGCTCCGGCCCGGGGGGTAGCAATCAGCCCCAGCATTTT

V gene: TRBV19
D gene: -
J gene: TRBJ2-1
clone size: once
CDR3 protein: CASSIAGADHNEQFF
CDR3 DNA: TGTGCCAGTAGTATAGCGGGAGCCGACCACAATGAGCAGTTCTTC

V gene: TRBV7-2
D gene: -
J gene: TRBJ2-5
clone size: -
CDR3 protein: CASSGSGTPGSETQYF
CDR3 DNA: TGTGCCAGCAGCGGGTCCGGGACACCGGGGTCAGAGACCCAGTACTTC

V gene: TRBV10-3
D gene: TRBD1
J gene: TRBJ1-1
clone size: -
CDR3 protein: CAIRGQAINTEAFF
CDR3 DNA: TGTGCCATCAGAGGACAGGCAATAAACACTGAAGCTTTCTTT

V gene: TRBV28
D gene: TRBD1
J gene: TRBJ1-2
clone size: -
CDR3 protein: CASSRTGGPANYGYTF
CDR3 DNA: TGTGCCAGCAGTCGGACAGGGGGCCCAGCTAACTATGGCTACACCTTC

V gene: TRBV5-1
D gene: -
J gene: TRBJ2-7
clone size: -
CDR3 protein: CASSLTSYEQYF
CDR3 DNA: TGCGCCAGCAGCTTAACCTCCTACGAGCAGTACTTC

V gene: TRBV4-1
D gene: -
J gene: TRBJ1-3
clone size: -
CDR3 protein: CASSQGRSSGNTIYF
CDR3 DNA: TGCGCCAGCAGCCAAGGTAGAAGCTCTGGAAACACCATATATTTT

V gene: TRBV6-1
D gene: -
J gene: TRBJ2-3
clone size: -
CDR3 protein: CASSRDTSTDTQYF
CDR3 DNA: TGTGCCAGCTCCAGGGATACTAGCACAGATACGCAGTATTTT

V gene: TRBV28
D gene: -
J gene: TRBJ1-1
clone size: -
CDR3 protein: CASSSSLLGAFF
CDR3 DNA: TGTGCCAGCAGTTCCAGCCTCTTAGGGGCTTTCTTT

V gene: TRBV6-4
D gene: -
J gene: TRBJ2-1
clone size: -
CDR3 protein: CASSVDGNNEQFF
CDR3 DNA: TGTGCCAGCAGTGTAGACGGCAACAATGAGCAGTTCTTC

V gene: TRBV30
D gene: -
J gene: TRBJ1-1
clone size: -
CDR3 protein: CAWTLGGSLSMNTEAFF
CDR3 DNA: TGTGCCTGGACCCTTGGAGGGAGTTTAAGCATGAACACTGAAGCTTTCTTT

V gene: TRBV15
D gene: -
J gene: TRBJ2-2
clone size: -
CDR3 protein: CATSRLLGGNTGELFF
CDR3 DNA: TGTGCCACCAGCAGATTGCTGGGAGGGAACACCGGGGAGCTGTTTTTT

V gene: TRBV11-2
D gene: -
J gene: TRBJ2-5
clone size: -
CDR3 protein: CASSLEGGETQYF
CDR3 DNA: TGTGCCAGCAGCTTAGAGGGCGGGGAGACCCAGTACTTC

V gene: TRBV14
D gene: TRBD1
J gene: TRBJ2-7
clone size: -
CDR3 protein: CASSQRVVGQGYEQYF
CDR3 DNA: TGTGCCAGCAGCCAAAGAGTGGTAGGACAGGGCTACGAGCAGTACTTC

V gene: TRBV7-7
D gene: -
J gene: TRBJ1-5
clone size: few
CDR3 protein: CASSLEIGNSNQPQHF
CDR3 DNA: TGTGCTAGCAGCTTAGAGATAGGGAATAGCAATCAGCCCCAGCATTTT

V gene: TRBV2
D gene: -
J gene: TRBJ2-6
clone size: -
CDR3 protein: CASTPVGGSGANVLTF
CDR3 DNA: TGTGCCAGCACCCCCGTCGGGGGCTCTGGGGCCAACGTCCTGACTTTC

V gene: TRBV28
D gene: TRBD1
J gene: TRBJ2-5
clone size: -
CDR3 protein: CASSWDRGLLQETQYF
CDR3 DNA: TGTGCCAGCAGTTGGGACAGGGGGCTTCTCCAAGAGACCCAGTACTTC

V gene: TRBV28
D gene: TRBD2
J gene: TRBJ2-5
clone size: -
CDR3 protein: CASSPSAGGLETQYF
CDR3 DNA: TGTGCCAGCAGCCCGTCCGCGGGAGGGCTCGAGACCCAGTACTTC

V gene: TRBV6-5
D gene: -
J gene: TRBJ1-3
clone size: -
CDR3 protein: CASSYLGSLGNTIYF
CDR3 DNA: TGTGCCAGCAGTTACCTGGGCAGCCTGGGAAACACCATATATTTT

V gene: TRBV7-2
D gene: TRBD2
J gene: TRBJ2-5
clone size: -
CDR3 protein: CASSLNMGGTQETQYF
CDR3 DNA: TGTGCCAGCAGCTTAAATATGGGGGGGACCCAAGAGACCCAGTACTTC

V gene: TRBV2
D gene: -
J gene: TRBJ1-5
clone size: -
CDR3 protein: CASKFTGFGNQPQHF
CDR3 DNA: TGTGCCAGCAAGTTCACGGGTTTTGGCAATCAGCCCCAGCATTTT

V gene: TRBV5-4
D gene: TRBD2
J gene: TRBJ2-3
clone size: -
CDR3 protein: CASSSMTSGISTDTQYF
CDR3 DNA: TGTGCCAGCAGCTCGATGACTAGCGGGATCAGCACAGATACGCAGTATTTT

V gene: TRBV6-1
D gene: -
J gene: TRBJ1-5
clone size: -
CDR3 protein: CASSPSGVGEQPQHF
CDR3 DNA: TGTGCCAGCAGTCCCTCGGGGGTGGGGGAGCAGCCCCAGCATTTT

V gene: TRBV27
D gene: TRBD1
J gene: TRBJ1-5
clone size: -
CDR3 protein: CASRPRGQDQPQHF
CDR3 DNA: TGTGCCAGCAGACCGAGGGGGCAGGATCAGCCCCAGCATTTT

V gene: TRBV14
D gene: TRBD1
J gene: TRBJ2-4
clone size: -
CDR3 protein: CASSQDLRGLMDF
CDR3 DNA: TGTGCCAGCAGCCAAGATCTCAGGGGGCTTATGGACTTC

V gene: TRBV4-2
D gene: TRBD1
J gene: TRBJ1-1
clone size: -
CDR3 protein: CASSQGTGGSTNTEAFF
CDR3 DNA: TGTGCCAGCAGCCAAGGGACAGGGGGGTCGACGAACACTGAAGCTTTCTTT

V gene: TRBV19
D gene: -
J gene: TRBJ1-4
clone size: once
CDR3 protein: CASSRGTVATNEKLFF
CDR3 DNA: TGTGCCAGTAGTAGGGGGACCGTTGCAACTAATGAAAAACTGTTTTTT

V gene: TRBV20-1
D gene: TRBD2
J gene: TRBJ2-5
clone size: -
CDR3 protein: CSALGGGTQYF
CDR3 DNA: TGCAGTGCTCTGGGCGGGGGGACCCAGTACTTC

V gene: TRBV6-5
D gene: TRBD2
J gene: TRBJ2-1
clone size: -
CDR3 protein: CARYPGGGLYNEQFF
CDR3 DNA: TGTGCCAGGTACCCGGGGGGGGGCCTCTACAATGAGCAGTTCTTC

V gene: TRBV5-1
D gene: TRBD2
J gene: TRBJ2-7
clone size: -
CDR3 protein: CASSPSRGLAGDEQYF
CDR3 DNA: TGCGCCAGCAGCCCCTCCCGGGGACTAGCGGGAGACGAGCAGTACTTC

V gene: TRBV27
D gene: TRBD1
J gene: TRBJ1-4
clone size: -
CDR3 protein: CASRSQGVFTNEKLFF
CDR3 DNA: TGTGCCAGCAGATCACAGGGGGTGTTCACTAATGAAAAACTGTTTTTT

V gene: TRBV6-1
D gene: -
J gene: TRBJ2-2
clone size: -
CDR3 protein: CASSARGGWNTGELFF
CDR3 DNA: TGTGCCAGCAGTGCGAGGGGGGGGTGGAACACCGGGGAGCTGTTTTTT

V gene: TRBV5-1
D gene: -
J gene: TRBJ2-3
clone size: -
CDR3 protein: CASRGDGADTQYF
CDR3 DNA: TGCGCCAGCAGGGGGGATGGGGCAGATACGCAGTATTTT